One sample yielded the 5 T cell receptor beta chains listed below, sequenced in a study of human T cells and chemical hapten exposure. MiXCR, run by TCRdb on the RACE reads, gives a single entry per CDR3 protein. The table includes 35,000 to 45,000 distinct CDR3 sequences, 8% to 9% detected once. Specified time point: patch test 2, 6 weeks after DPC sensitization. Treatment described: therapeutic diphenylcyclopropenone sensitization with weekly scalp DPC. Sequenced here: whole blood, sampled in connection with sensitization to the hapten diphenylcyclopropenone (DPC). Receptors were obtained from a woman between 40 and 50 years old with alopecia areata. Some clones in this sample may be carry-over from other donors' samples.

This clonotype came up many times. The chain joins TRBV5-1 to TRBJ2-6; unclear D gene. Trimming shortened V by 1 base and J by 2 bases, and 7 bases separated the two germline ends. Germline V lookup: CDR1 SGHRS, CDR2 YFSETQ. CDR3 size: 15 residues. This CDR3 reads CASSLFGTGANVLTF. The CDR3 DNA follows: TGCGCCAGCAGCTTGTTCGGAACTGGGGCCAACGTCCTGACTTTC.

This clonotype was counted at least ten times. The rearrangement links TRBV12-3 or TRBV12-4 to TRBJ2-1; 12 nucleotides match TRBD2. The CDR3 runs 15 residues. Losses at the gene ends were 10 bases for V and 10 bases for J; bases not matched to a gene: 14. Written as DNA, the CDR3 is TGTGCCACCACCCCTGAGGGGCTAGCGGGGGGGGAGCAGTTCTTC. This translates into CATTPEGLAGGEQFF.

This clonotype was seen repeatedly, ten times or more. The chain couples TRBV20-1 to TRBJ2-7; D is unresolved. V was clipped by 5 bases and J by 5 bases, with 10 bases between them. Germline CDR1 reads DFQATT; CDR2 reads SNEGSKA (reference sequence). The CDR3 extends over 11 amino acids. Here the CDR3 reads CSAPRGNEQYF. CDR3 DNA: TGCAGTGCTCCCCGTGGGAACGAGCAGTACTTC.

The table lists this clonotype with many counts. This chain links TRBV4-1 with TRBJ2-2; TRBD2 is a possible D gene (6 bases). This CDR3 has 13 residues. Trimming took 5 bases from V and 4 from J, leaving 8 bases between them. The germline CDR1 and CDR2 sequences are MGHRA and YSYEKL. The CDR3 protein is CASSGGSTGELFF. The CDR3 DNA reads TGCGCCAGCAGCGGGGGGAGCACCGGGGAGCTGTTTTTT.

This clonotype was picked up many times. This chain connects TRBV15 to TRBJ1-2; TRBD1 aligns across 7 bases. Germline CDR1 LNHNV, CDR2 YYDKDF (reference sequence). The CDR3 has 16 residues. V shed 1 base and J 4 bases; nucleotides not matched to a gene: 9. CDR3 region: CATSRVGGQRSYGYTF. DNA of the CDR3: TGTGCCACCAGCAGAGTGGGGGGACAGCGCAGCTATGGCTACACCTTC.